This TCR beta chain was recorded in a study of blood T cell repertoires in COVID-19. Study-wide context: The study drew acute and convalescent COVID-19 samples from the United States, Italy and Spain. The cDNA or gDNA used as material had been derived from T cells, B-cell-depleted T cells, or PBMCs.

Libraries were prepared by immunoSEQ multiplex PCR; TCRdb keeps only in-frame clonotypes and omits some of them. The sample consists of roughly 230,000 clones, approximately 83% of them appearing once. J was trimmed by 5 bases and V by 5 bases; bases with no gene match: 5. The CDR3 has 15 residues. Germline CDR1 reads SGHNT; CDR2 reads YENEEA. The clonotype was recovered from a woman aged 45-65 years with acute or convalescent COVID-19. The sample was peripheral blood. The genes are TRBV11-3 and TRBJ2-5; 13 nucleotides match TRBD2. CDR3 DNA: TGTGCCAGCAGCCGGACTAGCGGGAGTCGGGAGACCCAGTACTTC. Its protein product is CASSRTSGSRETQYF.